This TCR beta chain was identified in a study of T cells in Graves' hyperthyroidism and ophthalmopathy. Whole-study findings and limits: Appearing also in blood were most of the thyroid clonotypes expanded above 0.001. Ophthalmopathy could be told apart from stable hyperthyroidism with a 13 V-J model.

This clonotype was recorded many times. Its target is not known. The J segment lost 1 base and the V segment lost 5 bases, leaving 12 bases of the junction unmatched. CDR1 and CDR2 from the germline V gene are MNHNS and SASEGT. This CDR3 spans 19 amino acids. RNA transcripts yielded amplified TCR beta CDR3 regions. The TCR CDR3 was amplified in a first-round RT-PCR using the HTBI primer set. TCRdb passed the multiplex PCR reads through MiXCR, listing each CDR3 protein once. Of about 350,000 distinct CDR3 sequences detected, roughly an eighth appear once; the ten largest clones hold roughly 35%. Orbital computed tomography, thyroid ultrasound, serum thyroxine and TRAb, and clinical symptoms together informed the diagnoses. Using around 10 ml of fresh peripheral blood, PBMCs were prepared.

This sequence originates from a woman in her thirties or forties with Graves' ophthalmopathy. This sequence joins TRBV6-1 and TRBJ1-3; 12 positions match TRBD1. Sequences were obtained from blood. The CDR3 loop is CASSRTGTGGVASGNTIYF. The DNA for the CDR3 is TGTGCCAGCAGTCGTACCGGGACAGGGGGCGTAGCGTCTGGAAACACCATATATTTT.